These 5 T cell receptor beta chains share one sample of origin, sequenced in a study of T cell repertoires in cytomegalovirus infection. TCRdb reprocessed the reads with MiXCR, giving one entry per CDR3 protein. This table holds around 450,000 distinct CDR3 sequences, around 11% found once. The sample consisted of PBMCs. These receptors were taken from a human donor in good health (CMV status not recorded). Some clones in this sample may be carry-over from other donors' samples.

This clonotype was observed many times. The gene calls are TRBV5-1 and TRBJ2-1; 15 bases fit TRBD2. The CDR3 loop spans 17 amino acids. V was clipped by 5 bases and J by 8 bases; unmatched bases: 11. The germline V gene encodes CDR1 SGHRS and CDR2 YFSETQ. The CDR3 region is CASSGLAGGLIIHEQFF. The CDR3 nucleotides read TGCGCCAGCAGTGGACTAGCGGGAGGGCTGATAATTCATGAGCAGTTCTTC.

At least ten counts were recorded for this clonotype. The chain has TRBV7-9 and TRBJ2-1, with TRBD2 as a possible D gene (5 bases). This CDR3 has 17 residues. The V end lost 5 bases, the J end lost 5 bases, and 22 bases lay between the germline ends. Germline values: CDR1 SEHNR, CDR2 FQNEAQ (reference sequence). For the CDR3, the DNA is TGTGCCAGCAGCCCCGCGCCGGGCAACCCGGAGGACAATGAGCAGTTCTTC. Protein: CASSPAPGNPEDNEQFF.

The chain couples TRBV29-1 to TRBJ2-1, with D hard to call. This CDR3 is 15 amino acids long. Germline lookup yields CDR1 SQVTM and CDR2 ANQGSEA. Between the trimmed V and J ends, which lost 4 bases and 0 bases, there was a span of 13 bases. CDR3 nucleotides: TGCAGCGTTGCGGGTGACGGCTACTCCTACAATGAGCAGTTCTTC. It encodes CSVAGDGYSYNEQFF.

The table lists this clonotype with a few counts. J is TRBJ1-1 and V is TRBV20-1; possible D gene TRBD1, 5 bases. Germline CDR1 reads DFQATT; CDR2 reads SNEGSKA (reference sequence). The V gene lost 0 bases and the J gene lost 6 bases, with 26 bases spanning the gap. The CDR3 sequence is 18 residues long. The CDR3 bases are TGCAGTGCTAGAGACGGGACGGGCCCCAGACTCCGGTACCCTGAAGCTTTCTTT. Residues: CSARDGTGPRLRYPEAFF.

This chain connects TRBV7-9 to TRBJ1-1, with 8 bases aligning to TRBD1. Germline V gene sequence: CDR1 SEHNR, CDR2 FQNEAQ (reference sequence). Trimming took 3 bases from V and 4 from J; bases not matched to a gene: 10. This CDR3 has 16 amino acids. The CDR3 region is CASSFGDRSVLTEAFF. The CDR3 DNA sequence: TGTGCCAGCAGCTTTGGGGACAGGTCCGTCCTCACTGAAGCTTTCTTT.